Listed below are T cell receptor beta chains from one sample, sequenced in a study of blood T cell repertoires in COVID-19. The repertoire was sequenced with immunoSEQ multiplex PCR; TCRdb's copy has only in-frame clones and lacks some. Of around 300,000 clones listed, almost 90% are singletons. Sequencing was carried out using peripheral blood. Every receptor here comes from a woman between 25 and 40 years old with COVID-19, enrolled during active disease. The CDR3 runs from the conserved cysteine through the conserved F or W. A D gene is named only where the DNA matches it firmly. A row's size may be missing; if present it is once, few, many or a size class.

J gene | D gene | V gene | clone size | CDR3 DNA | CDR3 protein
TRBJ1-1 | TRBD1 | TRBV15 | . | TGTGCCACCAGCAGACAACTCCAGGGGGCAGGAAGCACTGAAGCTTTCTTT | CATSRQLQGAGSTEAFF
TRBJ2-7 | . | TRBV29-1 | . | TGCAGGATCACGGCAGGTTCGCACGAGCAGTACTTC | CRITAGSHEQYF
TRBJ2-5 | TRBD1 | TRBV14 | . | TGTGCCAGCAGCCAGGCAGCAGGGGGGACCCAGTACTTC | CASSQAAGGTQYF
TRBJ1-2 | . | TRBV30 | many | TGTGCCTGGAGTCGACAGTATCTAGCTAACTATGGCTACACCTTC | CAWSRQYLANYGYTF
TRBJ1-1 | . | TRBV3-1/TRBV3-2 | . | TGTGCCAGCAGCCAAGTTCGGGGAGGGGAGGTGAACACTGAAGCTTTCTTT | CASSQVRGGEVNTEAFF
TRBJ2-5 | TRBD2 | TRBV7-2 | . | TGTGCCAGCAGCTTAGCGGTAGCGGGAAGGGGAGAGACCCAGTACTTC | CASSLAVAGRGETQYF
TRBJ1-1 | . | TRBV27 | once | TGTGCCAGCAGTTCAGGTCCAGGTCCCGATGAAGCTTTCTTT | CASSSGPGPDEAFF
TRBJ1-2 | . | TRBV6-1 | . | TGTGCCAGCAGTGAAAGGAGGGCCGGCTTCGGCTACACCTTC | CASSERRAGFGYTF
TRBJ1-1 | . | TRBV2 | . | TGTGCCAGCAGTGCGGCCCGGGGTTTCACTGAAGCTTTCTTT | CASSAARGFTEAFF
TRBJ1-4 | TRBD1 | TRBV19 | . | TGTGCCACCATCCCTGCCGGGACAGGGGCCGGGAGTAGAGAAAAACTGTTTTTT | CATIPAGTGAGSREKLFF
TRBJ2-5 | . | TRBV29-1 | . | TGCAGCGCTCGGGATCTCGGGGAGACCCAGTACTTC | CSARDLGETQYF
TRBJ1-2 | TRBD1 | TRBV5-6 | few | TGTGCCAGCAGCATCGGGATTACAGGGGGCCGACGCTACACCTTC | CASSIGITGGRRYTF
TRBJ2-7 | TRBD2 | TRBV18 | . | TGTGCCAGCTCACCAACTGGACTAGCGGGAGCCTACGAGCAGTACTTC | CASSPTGLAGAYEQYF
TRBJ1-1 | TRBD1 | TRBV10-3 | . | TGTGCCATCAGTGGAGGACAGGGGGATCTCGAAGCTTTCTTT | CAISGGQGDLEAFF
TRBJ1-6 | . | TRBV5-8 | . | TGTGCCAGCAGCTTGTGGGACACTAGGGATTCACCCCTCCACTTT | CASSLWDTRDSPLHF
TRBJ2-1 | . | TRBV15 | . | TGTGCCACCAGCAGAGATCCCAGGGATGAGCAGTTCTTC | CATSRDPRDEQFF
TRBJ2-1 | TRBD2 | TRBV28 | . | TGTGCCAGCAGCTCATTAGCGGGAGTTAACAATGAGCAGTTCTTC | CASSSLAGVNNEQFF
TRBJ2-1 | TRBD2 | TRBV7-8 | . | TGTGCCAGCAGCTCTAGCGGGGGTTCCTACAATGAGCAGTTCTTC | CASSSSGGSYNEQFF
TRBJ1-1 | TRBD1 | TRBV10-1 | once | TGCGCCAGCAGTGATAACGACAGGGGATCGACTGAAGCTTTCTTT | CASSDNDRGSTEAFF
TRBJ2-7 | . | TRBV19 | . | TGTGCCATCCCTGAGACAGGATTCTACGAGCAGTACTTC | CAIPETGFYEQYF
TRBJ2-5 | . | TRBV21-1 | . | TGTGCCAGAGGAGAAAAGAGGGGGCTAATGGAGACCCAGTACTTC | CARGEKRGLMETQYF
TRBJ1-1 | . | TRBV28 | . | TGTGCCAGCAGTCCCGGGGGAGGGACTGAAGCTTTCTTT | CASSPGGGTEAFF
TRBJ1-4 | . | TRBV10-3 | . | TGTGCCATCAGTGAGGCGGGGCGGGAGGAAAAACTGTTTTTT | CAISEAGREEKLFF
TRBJ1-5 | TRBD1 | TRBV4-1 | . | TGCGCCAGCAGCCAAGTGTACACAGGGGGGGATCAGCCCCAGCATTTT | CASSQVYTGGDQPQHF
TRBJ2-1 | TRBD2 | TRBV9 | . | TGTGCCAGCAGCGTAGGTGGCGGGGGGGGATACAATGAGCAGTTCTTC | CASSVGGGGGYNEQFF
TRBJ2-1 | . | TRBV24-1 | . | TGTGCCACCAGTGATTTCACGGGGTACAATGAGCAGTTCTTC | CATSDFTGYNEQFF
TRBJ1-5 | TRBD1 | TRBV30 | . | TGTGCCTGGAGTGTGGGCAGGGGGCAGCCCCAGCATTTT | CAWSVGRGQPQHF
TRBJ2-1 | . | TRBV27 | once | TGTGCCAGCAGTCCCCAAATTGCAGCGGGACAATTCAATGAGCAGTTCTTC | CASSPQIAAGQFNEQFF